Listed here are 27 T cell receptor beta chains from one sample, sequenced in a study of blood T cell repertoires in COVID-19. TCRdb's table, derived via immunoSEQ multiplex PCR, lists solely in-frame clones and lacks some. The sample consists of a few hundred thousand clones, over 75% of them appearing once. Sequencing was performed on PBMCs or T cells enriched from blood (not recorded which). These receptors were obtained from a man aged 18 to 29 who had recovered from COVID-19.

The CDR3 region is CASSPGTRHNEQFF. The CDR3 nucleotides read TGTGCCAGCAGTCCAGGGACTAGGCACAATGAGCAGTTCTTC. The genes are TRBV27 and TRBJ2-1; 8 nucleotides line up with TRBD2. V trimming: 5 bases; J trimming: 5 bases; junction bases outside the gene matches: 5. The germline CDR1 and CDR2 sequences are MNHEY and SMNVEV (reference sequence). This CDR3 spans 14 amino acids.

The J gene is TRBJ2-6, the V gene TRBV16; 9 positions match TRBD1. V lost 2 bases to trimming and J lost 0 bases; unmatched junction nucleotides: 8. Germline V gene lookup returns CDR1 KGHSY and CDR2 FQNENV. The CDR3 extends over 19 amino acids. The CDR3 loop is CASSQPGQGSGSGANVLTF. The CDR3 DNA sequence: TGTGCCAGCAGCCAACCAGGACAGGGGTCCGGCTCTGGGGCCAACGTCCTGACTTTC.

The chain has TRBV7-2 and TRBJ2-1; D is possibly TRBD2 (6 bases). Germline CDR1 is SGHTA and CDR2 is FQGNSA. The length of the CDR3 is 16 residues. Deletions cut 5 bases from V and 0 bases from J, with 14 bases between. The CDR3 here is CASSPRRTTSYNEQFF. The CDR3, as DNA: TGTGCCAGCAGCCCTCGGCGGACTACCTCCTACAATGAGCAGTTCTTC.

The chain carries TRBV4-3 and TRBJ2-1; 9 positions match TRBD2. Germline V CDR1 and CDR2: LGHNA, YSLEER. V lost 0 bases and J lost 10; bases outside the gene matches: 13. This CDR3 comprises 17 residues. The CDR3 bases are TGCGCCAGCAGCCAAGAGACTAGCGGTTTTTGGTGGAGCGAGCAGTTCTTC. Translated, it gives CASSQETSGFWWSEQFF.

V usage is TRBV6-5 and J usage is TRBJ2-1; 7 nucleotides line up with TRBD1. This CDR3 is built from 15 residues. J gave up 11 bases and V 4 bases, and 14 bases lay outside the gene matches. Germline-derived CDR1 and CDR2 are MNHEY and SVGAGI. CDR3 protein: CASSSQTGQTIQQFF. In DNA form, the CDR3 reads TGTGCCAGCAGTTCGCAGACAGGGCAAACGATCCAGCAGTTCTTC.

This chain connects TRBV9 to TRBJ2-3; D remains ambiguous. Per germline, CDR1 SGDLS and CDR2 YYNGEE. With 2 bases removed from V and 3 bases from J, the gap between germline ends came to 10 bases. CDR3 length equals 14 residues. The CDR3 loop reads CASSVPAETDTQYF. The CDR3 coding sequence is TGTGCCAGCAGCGTGCCCGCGGAAACAGATACGCAGTATTTT.

The CDR3 here is CASRSAGSNNYGYTF. For the CDR3, the DNA is TGTGCCAGCCGCTCGGCGGGATCGAATAACTATGGCTACACCTTC. V gene TRBV6-5 combines with J gene TRBJ1-2, with D hard to call. Germline CDR1 reads MNHEY; CDR2 reads SVGAGI. Trimming left V 8 bases short and J 1 base short, with 17 bases between. This CDR3 has 15 residues.

The rearrangement uses TRBV2 and TRBJ1-4; 9 bases agree with TRBD1. The CDR3 contains 15 residues. Germline-derived CDR1 and CDR2 are SNHLY and FYNNEI. With V trimmed by 5 bases and J by 2 bases, 3 bases remained unmatched. The CDR3: CASSLGQGTNEKLFF. Written as DNA, the CDR3 is TGTGCCAGCAGTCTCGGACAGGGGACTAATGAAAAACTGTTTTTT.

The chain combines TRBV5-1 with TRBJ1-3; D possibly corresponds to TRBD1 (5 bases). With 2 bases removed from V and 8 bases from J, the gap between germline ends came to 11 bases. CDR3 length equals 13 residues. The germline CDR1 and CDR2 sequences are SGHRS and YFSETQ. CDR3 protein: CASSFSGADTIYF. CDR3 in DNA: TGCGCCAGCAGCTTCAGCGGGGCGGACACCATATATTTT.

The V call is TRBV2, the J call TRBJ1-5, with 8 positions matching TRBD1. V lost 6 bases, J lost 4 bases, and 5 bases stayed unmatched. This CDR3 contains 14 residues. The germline V gene has CDR1 SNHLY and CDR2 FYNNEI. CDR3 protein: CASRRQGRNQPQHF. For the CDR3, the DNA is TGTGCCAGCAGGAGACAGGGGAGGAATCAGCCCCAGCATTTT. The full variable domain, completed using reference TRBV2 and TRBJ1-5, is EPEVTQTPSHQVTQMGQEVILRCVPISNHLYFYWYRQILGQKVEFLVSFYNNEISEKSEIFDDQFSVERPDGSNFTLKIRSTKLEDSAMYFCASRRQGRNQPQHFGDGTRLSIL.

This sequence joins TRBV13 and TRBJ1-1; 7 bases are a match to TRBD1. CDR1 PRHDT and CDR2 FYEKMQ come from the germline V gene (reference sequence). The CDR3 sequence is 15 residues long. V lost 5 bases, J lost 6 bases, and 12 bases stayed unmatched. The CDR3 nucleotides read TGTGCCAGCAGCACGACGACAGGGTCCGTTCCTGAAGCTTTCTTT. Its protein is CASSTTTGSVPEAFF.

This chain joins TRBV6-5 and TRBJ2-7, with TRBD2 matching 7 bases. CDR1 is MNHEY, CDR2 SVGAGI, per germline. The length of the CDR3 is 14 residues. V was clipped by 0 bases and J by 6 bases; unmatched bases: 5. This chain's CDR3 is CASSYSRTGGEQYF. The CDR3 bases are TGTGCCAGCAGTTACTCGAGGACGGGGGGCGAGCAGTACTTC.

The table lists this clone with a count of one. V gene TRBV7-9 combines with J gene TRBJ2-3; the match to TRBD2 covers 12 bases. The CDR3 has 17 residues. V gave up 4 bases and J gave up 4 bases; unmatched junction bases: 9. Germline assignment: CDR1 SEHNR and CDR2 FQNEAQ (reference sequence). This CDR3 reads CASSSHRTSGNSDTQYF. In DNA, the CDR3 is TGTGCCAGCAGCTCCCACCGGACTAGCGGGAACTCAGATACGCAGTATTTT.

CDR3 protein: CASSYTRTGGGPGELFF. CDR3 in DNA: TGTGCCAGCAGTTACACTAGGACAGGGGGAGGACCCGGGGAGCTGTTTTTT. The chain couples TRBV6-2 or TRBV6-3 to TRBJ2-2, with 10 bases aligning to TRBD1. The V and J ends lost 2 bases and 6 bases, in that order; junction bases with no gene match: 9. CDR1 and CDR2 from the germline V gene are MNHEY and SVGEGT. This CDR3 region has 17 residues.

V is TRBV3-1 (or the pseudogene TRBV3-2) and J is TRBJ1-2, with a tentative D call TRBD1 (5 bases). There are 15 residues in the CDR3. CDR1 and CDR2 (germline): LGHDT, YNNKEL (reference sequence). The V end lost 2 bases, the J end lost 1 base, and 11 bases lay between the germline ends. CDR3 region: CASSQLQAFNYGYTF. The DNA for the CDR3 is TGTGCCAGCAGCCAATTACAGGCCTTTAACTATGGCTACACCTTC.

The chain uses TRBV30 and TRBJ1-5, with D unclear. CDR1 is GTSNPN, CDR2 SVGIG, per germline (reference sequence). This CDR3 contains 12 residues. V lost 0 bases, J lost 2 bases, and 2 bases lay in between. The CDR3 spells CAWSVGNQPQHF. DNA for the CDR3: TGTGCCTGGAGTGTCGGCAATCAGCCCCAGCATTTT.

This clone turned up a few times. This sequence joins TRBV11-2 and TRBJ2-7; no firm D call. CDR3 length: 15 residues. CDR1 SGHAT and CDR2 FQNNGV come from the germline V gene. The V end lost 2 bases, the J end lost 0 bases, and 11 bases lay between the germline ends. Here the CDR3 reads CASSLYSDGSYEQYF. The CDR3 nucleotides are TGTGCCAGCAGCTTATACAGTGATGGCTCCTACGAGCAGTACTTC. The full variable domain, completed using reference TRBV11-2 and TRBJ2-7, is EAGVAQSPRYKIIEKRQSVAFWCNPISGHATLYWYQQILGQGPKLLIQFQNNGVVDDSQLPKDRFSAERLKGVDSTLKIQPAKLEDSAVYLCASSLYSDGSYEQYFGPGTRLTVT.

The rearrangement joins TRBV6-5 to TRBJ2-7; 11 positions agree with TRBD2. There are 14 residues in the CDR3. The germline V gene has CDR1 MNHEY and CDR2 SVGAGI. J was trimmed by 3 bases and V by 7 bases; bases with no gene match: 5. Here the CDR3 DNA reads TGTGCCAGCATTAGCCTAGCGGGGGGCTACGAGCAGTACTTC. It specifies CASISLAGGYEQYF.

The chain joins TRBV14 to TRBJ2-7, with a tentative D call TRBD2 (7 bases). Trimming shortened V by 1 base and J by 4 bases, and 17 bases separated the two germline ends. Germline V gene data show CDR1 as SGHDN and CDR2 as FVKESK. The CDR3 length is 16 residues. The DNA of the CDR3 is TGTGCCAGCAGCCAAGGCCTGGCGGGGGCGATATACGAGCAGTACTTC. Translating gives CASSQGLAGAIYEQYF.

The chain joins TRBV19 to TRBJ1-5; 7 bases align to TRBD1. Looked up from germline, CDR1 is LNHDA and CDR2 is SQIVND (reference sequence). This CDR3 is 16 amino acids long. V was pared by 4 bases and J by 4 bases, with 10 bases of the junction left unmatched. CDR3 bases: TGTGCCAGTAGTAAAACAGACAGGGCCCCGAATCAGCCCCAGCATTTT. As protein: CASSKTDRAPNQPQHF.

The rearrangement uses TRBV27 and TRBJ1-4; D gene ambiguous. The CDR3 extends over 15 amino acids. Per the germline V gene, CDR1 is MNHEY and CDR2 is SMNVEV (reference sequence). V was shortened by 4 bases and J by 9 bases, with 18 bases between the two germline ends. This chain's CDR3 is CASSSVAGGVKKLFF. The CDR3 nucleotides are TGTGCCAGCAGTTCTGTGGCGGGTGGAGTGAAAAAACTGTTTTTT.

The genes are TRBV7-2 and TRBJ2-7; 9 positions agree with TRBD1. The CDR3 consists of 16 residues. Germline assignment: CDR1 SGHTA and CDR2 FQGNSA. V shed 4 bases, J shed 6 bases, and the junction held 13 bases outside the gene matches. CDR3 protein: CASSWRSGTGSGEQYF. Written as DNA, the CDR3 is TGTGCCAGCAGCTGGAGATCCGGGACAGGGAGCGGCGAGCAGTACTTC.

The chain joins TRBV18 to TRBJ1-4, with D perhaps TRBD1 (6 bases). V was cut by 1 base and J by 5 bases, with 14 bases left in between. The CDR3 is 16 amino acids. CDR1 is KGHSH and CDR2 is LQKENI in the germline V gene. CDR3 loop: CASSPQGGQGNEKLFF. The DNA for the CDR3 is TGTGCCAGCTCACCACAGGGCGGCCAGGGGAATGAAAAACTGTTTTTT.

The chain employs TRBV28 and TRBJ1-2; possible D gene TRBD1, 5 bases. Trimming cost V 4 bases and J 4 bases, with 16 bases left between them. CDR3 length: 15 residues. Germline CDR1 MDHEN, CDR2 SYDVKM. CDR3 DNA sequence: TGTGCCAGCAGTTCGACGGGACTTCCAAGCTATGGCTACACCTTC. Residues: CASSSTGLPSYGYTF.

V gene TRBV28 combines with J gene TRBJ2-7; possibly TRBD1 for D (5 bases). The CDR3 totals 13 residues. Trimming took 3 bases from V and 2 from J, leaving 8 bases between them. The germline V gene has CDR1 MDHEN and CDR2 SYDVKM. Written as DNA, the CDR3 is TGTGCCAGCAGTTTCCAGGGTCCCTACGAGCAGTACTTC. Protein sequence: CASSFQGPYEQYF.

The chain couples TRBV3-1 (or the pseudogene TRBV3-2) to TRBJ2-1, with 11 bases aligning to TRBD2. V lost 4 bases to trimming and J lost 6 bases; unmatched junction nucleotides: 5. Germline CDR1 reads LGHDT; CDR2 reads YNNKEL (reference sequence). This CDR3 is 15 amino acids long. CDR3 DNA sequence: TGTGCCAGCAGCCGCGGACTAGCGGGCCGCAATGAGCAGTTCTTC. This encodes CASSRGLAGRNEQFF.

This chain connects TRBV19 to TRBJ2-2; possible D gene TRBD1, 6 bases. CDR1 and CDR2 from the germline V gene are LNHDA and SQIVND (reference sequence). CDR3 size: 15 residues. V gave up 5 bases and J gave up 2 bases, with 12 bases separating them. The CDR3 protein is CASSVRGSNTGELFF. The CDR3 nucleotides are TGTGCCAGTAGTGTTAGGGGGAGCAACACCGGGGAGCTGTTTTTT.